Here is one T cell receptor beta chain with its context. This specimen comes from a study of shared clonotypes between healthy human individuals. Study details: The study drew on two women and three men aged 18 to 49 as donors.

Some clones are missing from TCRdb's copy, which holds only in-frame ones; the method was immunoSEQ multiplex PCR. The table lists some 1,100,000 clones, approximately 78% of them singletons, with approximately 0.52% in the top ten. Sequencing used memory CD4+ T cells from PBMCs. Sample subset: CD45RA-negative fraction. The clonotype originates from a young man in good health. Some clones in this sample may be carry-over from other donors' samples.

The CDR3 spells CAVRDTPDAQYF. CDR3 coding DNA: TGTGCCGTCCGGGACACCCCTGACGCGCAGTACTTC. The chain has TRBV28 and TRBJ2-7, with D tentatively TRBD1 (6 bases). The CDR3 contains 12 residues. Germline V lookup: CDR1 MDHEN, CDR2 SYDVKM. Trimming took 11 bases from V and 9 from J, leaving 20 bases between them.